This is a list of T cell receptor beta chains from one sample in a study of cytomegalovirus exposure and HLA in healthy donors. Only in-frame clones appear in the TCRdb table, and some are missing; sequencing was by immunoSEQ multiplex PCR. This sample has 200,000 to 250,000 clones, with less than 85% found just once. Sequenced: PBMCs. The source is a man aged 18 to 30 in good health and CMV-seronegative. CDR3s include the opening cysteine and the closing phenylalanine or tryptophan. The order of the fields is V gene, CDR3 protein.

v_gene: TRBV15
CDR3aa: CATSRRLSGTPFGEQYF

v_gene: TRBV18
CDR3aa: CASSLTGGSYEQYF

v_gene: TRBV14
CDR3aa: CARIIPNPGTESTDTQYF

v_gene: TRBV7-6
CDR3aa: CASSGGYTGELFF

v_gene: TRBV19
CDR3aa: CASSMQDTEAFF

v_gene: TRBV11-2
CDR3aa: CASSSRQVYEQYF

v_gene: TRBV6-1
CDR3aa: CASELNGGQTQYF

v_gene: TRBV5-6
CDR3aa: CASSSPGTANTEAFF

v_gene: TRBV19
CDR3aa: CASSHPRPSGLLVDEQFF

v_gene: TRBV5-1
CDR3aa: CASSLSVAYEQYF

v_gene: TRBV7-9
CDR3aa: CASSLDRGNEKLFF

v_gene: TRBV6-5
CDR3aa: CASGGRGYTEAFF

v_gene: TRBV5-1
CDR3aa: CASSLDRGAGTGELFF

v_gene: TRBV27
CDR3aa: CASSPSRGESNQPQHF